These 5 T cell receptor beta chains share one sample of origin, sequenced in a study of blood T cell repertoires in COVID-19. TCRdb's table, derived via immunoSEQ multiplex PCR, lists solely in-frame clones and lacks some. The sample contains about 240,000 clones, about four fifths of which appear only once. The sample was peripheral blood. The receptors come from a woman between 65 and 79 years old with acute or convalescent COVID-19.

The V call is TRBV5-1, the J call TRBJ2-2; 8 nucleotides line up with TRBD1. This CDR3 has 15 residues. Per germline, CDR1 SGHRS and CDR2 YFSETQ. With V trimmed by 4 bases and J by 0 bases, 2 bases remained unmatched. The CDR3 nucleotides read TGCGCCAGCAGCCTACAGGGGGCGAACACCGGGGAGCTGTTTTTT. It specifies CASSLQGANTGELFF.

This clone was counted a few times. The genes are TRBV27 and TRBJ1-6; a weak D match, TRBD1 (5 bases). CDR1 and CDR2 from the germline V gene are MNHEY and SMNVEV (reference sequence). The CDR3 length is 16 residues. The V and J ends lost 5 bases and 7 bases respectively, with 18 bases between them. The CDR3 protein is CASSPLLGRANSPLHF. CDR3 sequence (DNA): TGTGCCAGCAGTCCACTTCTCGGCAGGGCCAATTCACCCCTCCACTTT.

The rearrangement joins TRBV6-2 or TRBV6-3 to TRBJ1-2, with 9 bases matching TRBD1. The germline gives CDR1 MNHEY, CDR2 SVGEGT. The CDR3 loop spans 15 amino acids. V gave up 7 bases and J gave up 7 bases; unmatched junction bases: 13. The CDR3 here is CASNPGQGRVLGYTF. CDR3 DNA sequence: TGTGCCAGCAACCCGGGACAGGGAAGAGTACTTGGCTACACCTTC.

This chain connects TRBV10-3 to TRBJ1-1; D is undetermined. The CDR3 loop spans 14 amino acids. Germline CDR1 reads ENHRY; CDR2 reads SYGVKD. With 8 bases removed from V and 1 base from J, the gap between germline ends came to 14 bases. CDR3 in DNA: TGTGCCATCTTAAAGGCGGCAGAGAACACTGAAGCTTTCTTT. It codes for CAILKAAENTEAFF.

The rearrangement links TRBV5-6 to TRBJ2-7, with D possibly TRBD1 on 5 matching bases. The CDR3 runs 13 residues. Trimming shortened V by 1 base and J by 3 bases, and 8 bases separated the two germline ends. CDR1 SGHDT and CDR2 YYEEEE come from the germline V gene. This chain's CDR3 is CASSLPGIYEQYF. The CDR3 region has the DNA TGTGCCAGCAGCTTGCCAGGGATCTACGAGCAGTACTTC.